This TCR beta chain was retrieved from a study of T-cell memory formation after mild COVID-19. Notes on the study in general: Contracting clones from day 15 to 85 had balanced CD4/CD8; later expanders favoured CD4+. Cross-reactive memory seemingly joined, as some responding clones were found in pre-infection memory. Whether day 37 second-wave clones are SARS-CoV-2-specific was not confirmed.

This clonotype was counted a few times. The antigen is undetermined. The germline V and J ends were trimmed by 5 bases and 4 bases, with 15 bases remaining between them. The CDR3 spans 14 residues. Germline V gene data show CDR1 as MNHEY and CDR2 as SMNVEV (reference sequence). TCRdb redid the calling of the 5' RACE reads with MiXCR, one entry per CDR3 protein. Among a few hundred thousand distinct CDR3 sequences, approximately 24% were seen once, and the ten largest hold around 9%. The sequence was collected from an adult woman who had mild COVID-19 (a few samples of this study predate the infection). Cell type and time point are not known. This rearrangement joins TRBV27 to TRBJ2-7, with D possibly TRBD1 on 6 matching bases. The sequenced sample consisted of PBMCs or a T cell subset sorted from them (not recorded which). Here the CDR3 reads CASSRSTTGYEQYF. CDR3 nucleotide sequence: TGTGCCAGCAGTCGATCAACGACAGGTTACGAGCAGTACTTC.